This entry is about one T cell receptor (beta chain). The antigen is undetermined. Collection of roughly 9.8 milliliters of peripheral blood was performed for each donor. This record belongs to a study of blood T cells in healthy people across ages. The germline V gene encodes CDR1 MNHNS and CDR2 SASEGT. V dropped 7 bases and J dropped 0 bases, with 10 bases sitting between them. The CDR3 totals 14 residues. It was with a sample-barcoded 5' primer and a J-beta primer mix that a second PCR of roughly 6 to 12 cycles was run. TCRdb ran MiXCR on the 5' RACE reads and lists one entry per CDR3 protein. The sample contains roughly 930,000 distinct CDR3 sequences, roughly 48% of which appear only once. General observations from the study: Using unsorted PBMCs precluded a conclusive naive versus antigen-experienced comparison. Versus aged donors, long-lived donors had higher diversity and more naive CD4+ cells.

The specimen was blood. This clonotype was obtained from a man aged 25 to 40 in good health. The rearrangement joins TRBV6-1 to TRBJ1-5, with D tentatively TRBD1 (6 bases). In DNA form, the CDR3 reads TGTGCCAGCAATAAACAGGGTAGCAATCAGCCCCAGCATTTT. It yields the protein CASNKQGSNQPQHF.